The 29 T cell receptor beta chains below come from one sample, sequenced in a study of CD8 T cells in Susac syndrome. Random hexamers primed reverse transcription of about 0.5 to 1 ug RNA. TCRdb used MiXCR to reprocess the immunoSEQ multiplex PCR reads, holding one entry per CDR3 protein. The sample has about 200,000 distinct CDR3 sequences; approximately 95% are singletons. Sample: CD4+ T cells from PBMCs. The receptors here all came from a human donor with multiple sclerosis.

V usage is TRBV20-1 and J usage is TRBJ1-5; D remains unclear. The CDR3 consists of 13 residues. CDR1 and CDR2 from the germline V gene are DFQATT and SNEGSKA (reference sequence). V was cut by 3 bases and J by 4 bases, with 10 bases left in between. CDR3 in amino acids: CSASGRRNQPQHF. CDR3 nucleotide sequence: TGCAGTGCTAGCGGACGGCGAAATCAGCCCCAGCATTTT.

V usage is TRBV3-1 and J usage is TRBJ2-5; D not certain. Germline CDR1 reads LGHDT; CDR2 reads YNNKEL (reference sequence). The CDR3 sequence is 15 residues long. Trimming removed 0 bases at V and 5 bases at J, with 13 bases between. In DNA form, the CDR3 reads TGTGCCAGCAGCCAAGACAGGCCACCCGGGGAGACCCAGTACTTC. This gives the protein CASSQDRPPGETQYF.

This clonotype occurred once. The V and J genes are TRBV3-1 and TRBJ2-7; the match to TRBD1 covers 7 bases. With 0 bases clipped from V and 4 bases from J, the junction kept 24 bases outside the gene matches. The CDR3 is 21 amino acids. CDR1 LGHDT and CDR2 YNNKEL come from the germline V gene (reference sequence). This CDR3 is CASSQDRPKPHSPGQRYEQYF. The CDR3 nucleotides are TGTGCCAGCAGCCAAGATCGGCCGAAACCCCATAGCCCGGGACAGAGGTACGAGCAGTACTTC.

The chain couples TRBV7-2 to TRBJ2-3; 10 bases agree with TRBD2. This CDR3 has 16 amino acids. J was trimmed by 4 bases and V by 4 bases; bases with no gene match: 8. Germline V gene data show CDR1 as SGHTA and CDR2 as FQGNSA. For the CDR3, the DNA is TGTGCCAGCAGCTCCAGGAAGCGGGGGGGCGCAGATACGCAGTATTTT. Protein product: CASSSRKRGGADTQYF.

This sequence joins TRBV7-8 and TRBJ1-5; no reliable D call. The CDR3 has 14 residues. V lost 1 base, J lost 6 bases, and 10 bases lay in between. The germline V gene has CDR1 SGHVS and CDR2 FQNEAQ. CDR3 nucleotide sequence: TGTGCCAGCAGCTTAGGGGAAATCGGTCAGCCCCAGCATTTT. Translation: CASSLGEIGQPQHF.

The chain uses TRBV30 and TRBJ1-2; tentative D call: TRBD1 (6 bases). V lost 1 base to trimming and J lost 5 bases, with 23 bases between them. The V gene's germline CDR1 is GTSNPN and CDR2 SVGIG (reference sequence). This CDR3 spans 17 amino acids. The CDR3 DNA reads TGTGCCTGGAGTGGGCCGGTGCTCCGACGGACAGAGTATGGCTACACCTTC. It specifies CAWSGPVLRRTEYGYTF.

V and J are TRBV3-1 and TRBJ2-7, with 11 bases aligning to TRBD2. CDR3 length: 16 amino acids. The V gene end was trimmed by 3 bases and the J gene end by 2 bases; junction bases not matched to a gene: 6. Germline assignment: CDR1 LGHDT and CDR2 YNNKEL (reference sequence). CDR3 DNA: TGTGCCAGCAGCCAGCTGACTAGCGGGGACGCCTACGAGCAGTACTTC. Encoded protein: CASSQLTSGDAYEQYF.

The chain combines TRBV20-1 with TRBJ2-1; 8 bases align to TRBD1. J was trimmed by 2 bases and V by 5 bases; bases with no gene match: 5. CDR3 length: 14 residues. The germline gives CDR1 DFQATT, CDR2 SNEGSKA (reference sequence). Written as DNA, the CDR3 is TGCAGTGCTCCTGGACAGGGAACCTACAATGAGCAGTTCTTC. This sequence encodes CSAPGQGTYNEQFF.

The gene calls are TRBV20-1 and TRBJ2-1; 8 bases align to TRBD1. Unmatched junction bases numbered 1, after V lost 2 bases and J lost 4 bases. The CDR3 loop spans 13 amino acids. In germline, CDR1 is DFQATT, CDR2 SNEGSKA (reference sequence). Written as DNA, the CDR3 is TGCAGTGCTAGACGGGACAGGTACAATGAGCAGTTCTTC. This encodes CSARRDRYNEQFF.

A single count supports this clonotype. V gene TRBV7-2 combines with J gene TRBJ1-5; D is unresolved. The germline V gene has CDR1 SGHTA and CDR2 FQGNSA. The CDR3 totals 16 residues. Deletions cut 5 bases from V and 6 bases from J, with 20 bases between. The CDR3, as DNA: TGTGCCAGCAGCCCCCTCCTAGGAGGTTTCGGTCAGCCCCAGCATTTT. It yields the protein CASSPLLGGFGQPQHF.

The J gene is TRBJ1-3, the V gene TRBV29-1; D ambiguous. The germline V gene encodes CDR1 SQVTM and CDR2 ANQGSEA. V lost 5 bases to trimming and J lost 1 base, with 3 bases between them. The CDR3 sequence is 11 residues long. CDR3 in DNA: TGCAGCGTTCAATCTGGAAACACCATATATTTT. Protein: CSVQSGNTIYF.

This clonotype appeared once. The V call is TRBV29-1, the J call TRBJ2-7; weak D call: TRBD1 (6 bases). This CDR3 is 15 amino acids long. Germline-derived CDR1 and CDR2 are SQVTM and ANQGSEA. The V end was cut by 4 bases, the J end by 6 bases, with 22 bases between. The CDR3 nucleotides read TGCAGCGTTGCTGGGGGCGACGGGGTCGAGATCGAGCAGTACTTC. This encodes CSVAGGDGVEIEQYF.

The J gene is TRBJ2-1, the V gene TRBV20-1; tentatively, D is TRBD2 (5 bases). The CDR3 is 14 residues long. Germline lookup yields CDR1 DFQATT and CDR2 SNEGSKA (reference sequence). The ends were cut back, 5 bases at V and 6 bases at J, with 17 bases in the middle. The CDR3 protein is CSAGLLGSSNEQFF. The CDR3 nucleotides read TGCAGTGCTGGATTACTAGGTTCGTCCAATGAGCAGTTCTTC.

V and J are TRBV29-1 and TRBJ1-1; maybe TRBD1 (6 bases). The CDR3 loop spans 12 amino acids. Trimming pared 5 bases from V and 10 bases from J, leaving 17 bases between. Looked up from germline, CDR1 is SQVTM and CDR2 is ANQGSEA. CDR3 DNA sequence: TGCAGCGTTTCGGGGGGCGCGATTGGAGCTTTCTTT. The encoded protein is CSVSGGAIGAFF.

V gene TRBV14 combines with J gene TRBJ2-7; D uncertain. Trimming took 3 bases from V and 8 from J, leaving 14 bases between them. In germline, CDR1 is SGHDN, CDR2 FVKESK. The CDR3 contains 13 residues. CDR3 protein: CASSQITLSQQYF. CDR3 DNA sequence: TGTGCCAGCAGCCAGATAACCCTCAGCCAGCAGTACTTC. Variable domain in full (rest from reference TRBV14 and TRBJ2-7): EAGVTQFPSHSVIEKGQTVTLRCDPISGHDNLYWYRRVMGKEIKFLLHFVKESKQDESGMPNNRFLAERTGGTYSTLKVQPAELEDSGVYFCASSQITLSQQYFGPGTRLTVT.

This chain uses TRBV2 with TRBJ1-5; D might be TRBD1 (5 bases). CDR3 size: 12 residues. CDR1 and CDR2 (germline): SNHLY, FYNNEI. V was pared by 8 bases and J by 1 base, with 6 bases between. The CDR3 sequence is CASGDSNQPQHF. The CDR3 DNA reads TGTGCCAGCGGGGACAGCAATCAGCCCCAGCATTTT. The variable domain in full, completed from reference TRBV2 and TRBJ1-5, reads EPEVTQTPSHQVTQMGQEVILRCVPISNHLYFYWYRQILGQKVEFLVSFYNNEISEKSEIFDDQFSVERPDGSNFTLKIRSTKLEDSAMYFCASGDSNQPQHFGDGTRLSIL.

V gene TRBV3-1 combines with J gene TRBJ1-2; unclear D gene. The germline V and J ends were trimmed by 1 base and 7 bases, with 13 bases remaining between them. This CDR3 spans 14 amino acids. From germline, CDR1 is LGHDT and CDR2 YNNKEL (reference sequence). The CDR3: CASSQAGWEGGYTF. The CDR3 DNA is TGTGCCAGCAGCCAAGCGGGGTGGGAAGGTGGCTACACCTTC.

The V and J genes are TRBV30 and TRBJ2-7; 7 bases fit TRBD2. Germline assignment: CDR1 GTSNPN and CDR2 SVGIG (reference sequence). Trimming cost V 4 bases and J 3 bases; bases outside gene matches: 9. The CDR3 sequence is 14 residues long. The CDR3 sequence: CAWNQRGSNYEQYF. DNA of the CDR3: TGTGCCTGGAATCAGCGGGGCTCCAACTACGAGCAGTACTTC.

This clonotype was recorded only once. The J gene is TRBJ2-7, the V gene TRBV23-1, with 10 bases that match TRBD1. TRBV23-1 is an open reading frame, and its role is uncertain. V gave up 6 bases and J gave up 2 bases; unmatched junction bases: 13. The CDR3 has 17 amino acids. CDR3 in DNA: TGCGCCAGCAGCCCCGCTGACGACAGGGGGCACCCCTACGAGCAGTACTTC. Its translation: CASSPADDRGHPYEQYF.

In this sample, this clonotype turned up a few times. The chain couples TRBV30 to TRBJ1-1; D is uncertain. The V and J ends lost 1 base and 4 bases respectively, with 10 bases between them. This CDR3 comprises 13 residues. The germline V gene has CDR1 GTSNPN and CDR2 SVGIG (reference sequence). The CDR3 DNA follows: TGTGCCTGGAGTGAATACAGCGGCACTGAAGCTTTCTTT. It yields the protein CAWSEYSGTEAFF.

The chain recombines TRBV27 with TRBJ2-2, with 9 bases fitting TRBD2. V trimming: 6 bases; J trimming: 4 bases; junction bases outside the gene matches: 6. The CDR3 is 15 amino acids. The germline CDR1 and CDR2 sequences are MNHEY and SMNVEV (reference sequence). Written as DNA, the CDR3 is TGTGCCAGCAGGGCGGGGGGGCGCCCCACCGGGGAGCTGTTTTTT. It is translated as CASRAGGRPTGELFF.

CDR3 residues: CASSECNGTEAFF. The CDR3, as DNA: TGTGCCAGCAGTGAATGTAATGGCACTGAAGCTTTCTTT. The chain has TRBV6-1 and TRBJ1-1; unclear D gene. The germline V gene has CDR1 MNHNS and CDR2 SASEGT. The V and J ends lost 2 bases and 4 bases respectively, with 8 bases between them. This CDR3 has 13 residues.

This chain joins TRBV4-3 and TRBJ2-2; D gene ambiguous. This CDR3 is built from 13 residues. Trimming removed 0 bases at V and 9 bases at J, with 8 bases between. The V gene's germline CDR1 is LGHNA and CDR2 YSLEER. The CDR3, as DNA: TGCGCCAGCAGCCAAGATCTGGGCCGGGAGCTGTTTTTT. It codes for CASSQDLGRELFF.

The V gene is TRBV12-3 or TRBV12-4, the J gene TRBJ2-1; weak D call: TRBD2 (5 bases). V was pared by 5 bases and J by 2 bases, with 13 bases between. The CDR3 contains 15 residues. DNA for the CDR3: TGTGCCAGCAGTACAACTAGGATCGCCTACAATGAGCAGTTCTTC. Amino acid sequence: CASSTTRIAYNEQFF.

The chain uses TRBV29-1 and TRBJ2-4; TRBD2 matches 7 bases. Trimming removed 6 bases from V and 8 bases from J; junction bases left unmatched: 7. Germline V gene sequence: CDR1 SQVTM, CDR2 ANQGSEA. The CDR3 length is 12 residues. The CDR3 DNA is TGCAGCGTGGCGGGGAGGGAGTACATTCAGTACTTC. Its protein is CSVAGREYIQYF.

The chain carries TRBV6-2 or TRBV6-3 and TRBJ2-7, with D maybe TRBD1 (7 bases). Trimming took 6 bases from V and 5 from J, leaving 26 bases between them. Germline V lookup: CDR1 MNHEY, CDR2 SVGEGT. This CDR3 region has 17 residues. In nucleotides, the CDR3 is TGTGCCAGCAGCGCACTAGCCGGGGCAGGGGGTACGAACGAGCAGTACTTC. Amino acid sequence: CASSALAGAGGTNEQYF.

The rearrangement joins TRBV24-1 to TRBJ2-7; 9 bases line up with TRBD1. The trim removed 2 bases at V and 2 bases at J, leaving 3 bases unmatched. CDR3 length: 15 residues. Germline loops: CDR1 KGHDR, CDR2 SFDVKD. The CDR3 spells CATSDSRDRAYEQYF. In DNA, the CDR3 is TGTGCCACCAGTGATTCCCGGGACAGGGCCTACGAGCAGTACTTC.

The genes are TRBV20-1 and TRBJ1-2; 10 nucleotides align to TRBD1. The CDR3 covers 14 residues. The germline V gene has CDR1 DFQATT and CDR2 SNEGSKA (reference sequence). Trimming at V came to 4 bases and at J to 4 bases, leaving 6 bases not matched to a gene. The CDR3 here is CSATRTGGSYGYTF. For the CDR3, the DNA is TGCAGTGCTACACGGACAGGGGGGTCCTATGGCTACACCTTC.

This chain links TRBV12-3 or TRBV12-4 with TRBJ1-2; D call uncertain. This CDR3 region has 13 residues. V gave up 5 bases and J gave up 6 bases, with 13 bases separating them. CDR3 DNA sequence: TGTGCCAGCAGTCAACAAGCGGGCAATGGCTACACCTTC. Amino acids: CASSQQAGNGYTF.